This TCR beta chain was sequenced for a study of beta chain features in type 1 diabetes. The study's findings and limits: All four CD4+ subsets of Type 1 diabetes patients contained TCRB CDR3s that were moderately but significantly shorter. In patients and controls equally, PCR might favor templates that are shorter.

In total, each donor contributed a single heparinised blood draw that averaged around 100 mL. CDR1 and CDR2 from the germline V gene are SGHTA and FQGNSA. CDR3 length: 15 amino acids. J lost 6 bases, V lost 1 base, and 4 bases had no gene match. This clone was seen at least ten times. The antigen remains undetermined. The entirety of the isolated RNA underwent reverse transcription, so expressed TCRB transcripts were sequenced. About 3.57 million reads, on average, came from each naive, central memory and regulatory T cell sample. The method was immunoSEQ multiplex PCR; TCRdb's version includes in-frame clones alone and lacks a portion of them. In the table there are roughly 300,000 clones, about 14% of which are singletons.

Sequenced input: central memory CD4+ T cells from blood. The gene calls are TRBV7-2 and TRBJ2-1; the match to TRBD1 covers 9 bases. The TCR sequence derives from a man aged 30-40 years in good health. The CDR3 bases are TGTGCCAGCAGCTTAGGGACAGGGGCTCTCAATGAGCAGTTCTTC. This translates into CASSLGTGALNEQFF.